This T cell receptor (beta chain) was sequenced during a study of cytomegalovirus exposure and HLA in healthy donors. Amplification used 60 Vbeta primers and 13 Jbeta primers. Repertoires were generated with immunoSEQ multiplex PCR, while TCRdb's copy carries only in-frame clones and drops some. The sample data list about 67,000 clones. Germline V CDR1 and CDR2: LNHDA, SQIVND (reference sequence). V lost 10 bases to trimming and J lost 0 bases, with 8 bases between them. This CDR3 comprises 12 residues. On this clone: Antigen specificity is unknown.

Study observations and caveats: Apparent HLA restriction characterized most CMV-associated TCR beta chains in a later analysis. Exclusion applied to some V segments, including TRBV6-2 and TRBV6-3, as they were indistinguishable. About 90% or about 30% of the time was how often most TCR beta V segments were productive, according to an earlier analysis. It has been reported that TCR beta sequences accurately predicted the HLA-A and HLA-B alleles of most subjects.

Sequencing was done on a sample of PBMCs. J is TRBJ2-3 and V is TRBV19; D ambiguous. The origin of this receptor is a man aged 25 to 40 in good health and CMV-seropositive. The CDR3 DNA reads TGTGCCACCTCCTATAGCACAGATACGCAGTATTTT. Its translation is CATSYSTDTQYF.